What follows are 17 T cell receptor beta chains derived from one specimen sequenced in a study of T cell responses to AZD1222 COVID-19 vaccine. This table comes from immunoSEQ multiplex PCR, and its TCRdb copy is limited to in-frame clones, with some not included. The table lists under 150,000 clones, roughly nine tenths of them singletons. Sequencing was performed on peripheral blood, taken on day 0 of AZD1222 vaccination. These receptors came from an adult in good health.

This clone was observed once. J is TRBJ1-3 and V is TRBV19; D is ambiguous. The CDR3 spans 14 residues. Per the germline V gene, CDR1 is LNHDA and CDR2 is SQIVND (reference sequence). Trimming took off 3 bases at V and 0 bases at J, with 6 bases between the two ends. In DNA form, the CDR3 reads TGTGCCAGTAGTATGTTCTACTCTGGAAACACCATATATTTT. Translated: CASSMFYSGNTIYF.

The genes are TRBV19 and TRBJ1-1; D not certain. V lost 0 bases and J lost 5, with 13 bases in between. The CDR3 is 15 residues long. Per the germline V gene, CDR1 is LNHDA and CDR2 is SQIVND (reference sequence). The CDR3: CASSIDIKRETEAFF. The CDR3 bases are TGTGCCAGTAGTATAGATATCAAACGGGAGACTGAAGCTTTCTTT.

CDR3 region: CASSSPISGTEDGYTF. CDR3 nucleotides: TGCGCCAGCAGCTCTCCTATCTCCGGGACCGAGGATGGCTACACCTTC. The chain couples TRBV5-1 to TRBJ1-2; D possibly corresponds to TRBD1 (5 bases). There are 16 residues in the CDR3. The V end lost 3 bases, the J end lost 6 bases, and 21 bases lay between the germline ends. CDR1 is SGHRS, CDR2 YFSETQ, per germline. The complete variable domain, with remaining parts taken from reference TRBV5-1 and TRBJ1-2, reads KAGVTQTPRYLIKTRGQQVTLSCSPISGHRSVSWYQQTPGQGLQFLFEYFSETQRNKGNFPGRFSGRQFSNSRSEMNVSTLELGDSALYLCASSSPISGTEDGYTFGSGTRLTVV.

The chain couples TRBV19 to TRBJ2-1; TRBD1 might be the D (6 bases). Per germline, CDR1 LNHDA and CDR2 SQIVND (reference sequence). This CDR3 region has 15 residues. V was cut by 4 bases and J by 7 bases, with 17 bases left in between. CDR3: CASSSLRVRGNEQFF. DNA for the CDR3: TGTGCCAGTAGTAGCCTCAGGGTAAGGGGGAATGAGCAGTTCTTC.

The chain employs TRBV11-1 and TRBJ2-1; D possibly corresponds to TRBD2 (6 bases). The length of the CDR3 is 15 residues. V gave up 3 bases and J gave up 0 bases, with 9 bases separating them. Germline lookup yields CDR1 SGHAT and CDR2 FQDESV (reference sequence). In nucleotides, the CDR3 is TGTGCCAGCAGCTTTTTGGGGGGCTCCTACAATGAGCAGTTCTTC. Translated: CASSFLGGSYNEQFF.

This clone was seen only once. The V call is TRBV4-1, the J call TRBJ2-5, with 12 bases identical to TRBD1. Trimming took 6 bases from V and 5 from J; bases not matched to a gene: 4. CDR3 size: 14 residues. Per germline, CDR1 MGHRA and CDR2 YSYEKL. This CDR3 reads CASRGTGGAETQYF. CDR3 nucleotide sequence: TGCGCCAGCAGGGGGACAGGGGGCGCGGAGACCCAGTACTTC.

The chain combines TRBV11-2 with TRBJ1-1, with D perhaps TRBD1 (5 bases). The CDR3 runs to 15 residues. CDR1 and CDR2 from the germline V gene are SGHAT and FQNNGV. Trimming stripped 7 bases from V and 1 base from J, with 16 bases between. The DNA of the CDR3 is TGTGCCAGCATACAAACGGGACCCCGGAACACTGAAGCTTTCTTT. This gives the protein CASIQTGPRNTEAFF.

The V and J genes are TRBV28 and TRBJ1-2, with 8 bases that match TRBD1. The ends lost 4 bases at V and 2 bases at J; junction bases unmatched: 3. Germline values: CDR1 MDHEN, CDR2 SYDVKM. The CDR3 covers 14 residues. CDR3 DNA sequence: TGTGCCAGCAGTTGGGGGGACAGGAACTATGGCTACACCTTC. It specifies CASSWGDRNYGYTF.

The chain uses TRBV7-9 and TRBJ1-1, with unresolved D. There are 12 residues in the CDR3. The V end lost 3 bases, the J end lost 7 bases, and 9 bases lay between the germline ends. Germline CDR1 is SEHNR and CDR2 is FQNEAQ (reference sequence). The CDR3 nucleotides are TGTGCCAGCAGCTTCTCCGACGGTGAAGCTTTCTTT. The encoded protein is CASSFSDGEAFF.

This clone was counted a single time. The chain joins TRBV27 to TRBJ1-1; possible D gene TRBD1, 6 bases. The V end was cut by 0 bases, the J end by 2 bases, with 10 bases between. This CDR3 region has 15 residues. Germline loops: CDR1 MNHEY, CDR2 SMNVEV (reference sequence). CDR3 region: CASSLSAGANTEAFF. The CDR3 DNA reads as TGTGCCAGCAGTTTATCGGCAGGGGCTAACACTGAAGCTTTCTTT.

V is TRBV3-1 (or the pseudogene TRBV3-2) and J is TRBJ2-7; weak D call: TRBD2 (6 bases). This CDR3 is built from 17 residues. Germline lookup yields CDR1 LGHDT and CDR2 YNNKEL (reference sequence). V was shortened by 1 base and J by 1 base, with 17 bases between the two germline ends. The chain's CDR3 is CASSQAISAGNSYEQYF. The CDR3 DNA is TGTGCCAGCAGCCAAGCTATTTCGGCGGGAAATTCCTACGAGCAGTACTTC.

This chain joins TRBV28 and TRBJ1-1; D may be TRBD1 (5 bases). Trimming removed 7 bases at V and 8 bases at J, with 17 bases between. The germline V gene has CDR1 MDHEN and CDR2 SYDVKM. The CDR3 covers 13 residues. DNA for the CDR3: TGTGCCAGCAAGGGGATGGGGCGGACGGAAGCTTTCTTT. Protein sequence: CASKGMGRTEAFF.

The CDR3, as DNA: TGTGCCAGCAGAGCAAACAGGGATGGGGCTGAAGCTTTCTTT. The encoded protein is CASRANRDGAEAFF. This chain connects TRBV5-4 to TRBJ1-1, with a weak D call TRBD1 (6 bases). The CDR3 is 14 amino acids. Germline values: CDR1 SGHNT, CDR2 YYREEE (reference sequence). The V end was cut by 5 bases, the J end by 6 bases, with 17 bases between.

This clone was recorded once. V gene TRBV13 combines with J gene TRBJ2-1, with D maybe TRBD2 (5 bases). Germline CDR1 is PRHDT and CDR2 is FYEKMQ (reference sequence). The CDR3 is 14 amino acids. Deletions cut 1 base from V and 7 bases from J, with 11 bases between. The CDR3 here is CASSLARRGNEQFF. CDR3 nucleotides: TGTGCCAGCAGCTTAGCCCGCAGAGGGAATGAGCAGTTCTTC.

Note on this clone: The sample contains more than one DNA sequence encoding this CDR3. V is TRBV6-5 and J is TRBJ2-2; TRBD1 agrees at 7 bases. The junction had 8 bases not matched to a gene; V was cut back by 7 bases and J by 3 bases. Germline-derived CDR1 and CDR2 are MNHEY and SVGAGI. The CDR3 loop spans 15 amino acids. In DNA, the CDR3 is TGTGCCAGCACCCGACAGGGCGGTGACACCGGGGAGCTGTTTTTT. Its translation is CASTRQGGDTGELFF.

The chain has TRBV7-8 and TRBJ1-1; 7 nucleotides line up with TRBD1. The CDR3 is 15 residues long. The germline V gene encodes CDR1 SGHVS and CDR2 FQNEAQ. V trimming: 2 bases; J trimming: 7 bases; junction bases outside the gene matches: 10. CDR3 in amino acids: CASSLSTGVRSEAFF. The DNA of the CDR3 is TGTGCCAGCAGCTTAAGCACAGGGGTTAGGAGTGAAGCTTTCTTT.

The chain employs TRBV5-4 and TRBJ2-5; TRBD2 agrees at 7 bases. This CDR3 contains 14 residues. Germline lookup yields CDR1 SGHNT and CDR2 YYREEE (reference sequence). The ends lost 3 bases at V and 5 bases at J; junction bases unmatched: 7. CDR3 loop: CASSSGGRKETQYF. The CDR3 nucleotides are TGTGCCAGCAGCTCGGGCGGGAGAAAGGAGACCCAGTACTTC.